The 7 T cell receptor beta chains below were found in one sample sequenced in a study of T-cell reconstitution after alpha-beta-depleted transplantation in children. Preparation of the TCRbeta library used unique molecular identifiers. TCRdb reanalysed the PCR reads using MiXCR and keeps one entry per CDR3 protein. The sample includes hundreds of thousands of distinct CDR3 sequences, 9.9% of them seen just once. The sequencing used PBMCs from the stem cell graft donor, collected from the stem cell graft. These receptors all come from a human donor who donated a stem cell graft to a child with SCID.

V usage is TRBV5-6 and J usage is TRBJ1-2; unclear D gene. Germline loops: CDR1 SGHDT, CDR2 YYEEEE. The CDR3 length is 15 residues. V lost 1 base and J 2 bases, leaving 12 bases between the germline ends. CDR3 in DNA: TGTGCCAGCAGCTTGAAAGGAAAGTACAACTATGGCTACACCTTC. Translation gives CASSLKGKYNYGYTF.

The V gene is TRBV4-1, the J gene TRBJ2-7; D unresolved. Germline values: CDR1 MGHRA, CDR2 YSYEKL. This CDR3 has 14 residues. The V end was cut by 1 base, the J end by 6 bases, with 13 bases between. The CDR3, as DNA: TGCGCCAGCAGCCAAGGGCCAAGTGGCCTCGAGCAGTACTTC. Protein: CASSQGPSGLEQYF.

There are a few counts of this clonotype. The chain recombines TRBV5-1 with TRBJ2-5; D gene uncertain. V was clipped by 2 bases and J by 0 bases, with 5 bases between them. The CDR3 has 13 amino acids. CDR1 and CDR2 from the germline V gene are SGHRS and YFSETQ. CDR3 residues: CASSFQDQETQYF. The CDR3 nucleotides read TGCGCCAGCAGCTTCCAAGACCAAGAGACCCAGTACTTC.

The chain links TRBV5-1 to TRBJ2-7, with TRBD2 matching 12 bases. With 4 bases clipped from V and 2 bases from J, the junction kept 7 bases outside the gene matches. This CDR3 comprises 16 residues. Germline values: CDR1 SGHRS, CDR2 YFSETQ. CDR3 region: CASSPLTSGGTYEQYF. The CDR3 DNA follows: TGCGCCAGCAGCCCACTGACTAGCGGGGGTACCTACGAGCAGTACTTC.

This clonotype was recorded many times. The rearrangement uses TRBV4-2 and TRBJ1-6; D remains ambiguous. V gave up 5 bases and J gave up 8 bases, with 10 bases separating them. The CDR3 contains 13 residues. Looked up from germline, CDR1 is LGHNA and CDR2 is YNFKEQ. The CDR3 DNA reads TGTGCCAGCAGCGAAAAGACGGATTCACCCCTCCACTTT. Protein: CASSEKTDSPLHF.

The CDR3 DNA reads as TGTGCCAGCAGCCCCCACGGGAGCTCCTATAATTCACCCCTCCACTTT. Protein sequence: CASSPHGSSYNSPLHF. The chain joins TRBV14 to TRBJ1-6, with unresolved D. V was clipped by 4 bases and J by 0 bases, with 10 bases between them. The CDR3 is 16 residues long. Germline-derived CDR1 and CDR2 are SGHDN and FVKESK. The full variable domain, in which reference TRBV14 and TRBJ1-6 provide the parts outside the CDR3, is EAGVTQFPSHSVIEKGQTVTLRCDPISGHDNLYWYRRVMGKEIKFLLHFVKESKQDESGMPNNRFLAERTGGTYSTLKVQPAELEDSGVYFCASSPHGSSYNSPLHFGNGTRLTVT.

This chain uses TRBV5-1 with TRBJ1-4; tentatively, D is TRBD1 (5 bases). The CDR3 extends over 13 amino acids. Germline V CDR1 and CDR2: SGHRS, YFSETQ. Trimming took 5 bases from V and 5 from J, leaving 10 bases between them. The CDR3 DNA follows: TGCGCCAGCAGAGACAGCGACAATGAAAAACTGTTTTTT. Its translation is CASRDSDNEKLFF. The entire variable domain, with the rest obtained from reference TRBV5-1 and TRBJ1-4, is as follows: KAGVTQTPRYLIKTRGQQVTLSCSPISGHRSVSWYQQTPGQGLQFLFEYFSETQRNKGNFPGRFSGRQFSNSRSEMNVSTLELGDSALYLCASRDSDNEKLFFGSGTQLSVL.